The present TCR beta chain was sequenced within a study of T cells after yellow fever vaccination. Overall study results and limits: A small share of clonotypes appeared in both CD4 and CD8 compartments.

With regard to this clonotype: The antigen is unknown.

Making TCR cDNA involved 5'RACE template switching, which added UMIs and a universal primer site. Using its own MiXCR run on the 5' RACE reads, TCRdb lists one record per CDR3 protein. The sample lists 300,000 or so distinct CDR3 sequences; roughly 4% were seen once. This CDR3 is 14 amino acids long. CDR1 is LGHNA, CDR2 YSLEER, per germline. Trimming stripped 3 bases from V and 2 bases from J, with 11 bases between. The chain combines TRBV4-3 with TRBJ2-7, with D maybe TRBD1 (5 bases). The sample was PBMCs, taken 5 days after the yellow fever booster vaccination. The source is a young man who received the YFV17D yellow fever vaccine. DNA for the CDR3: TGCGCCAGCAGCCAGATGACAGCCGCCTACGAGCAGTACTTC. Translation: CASSQMTAAYEQYF.